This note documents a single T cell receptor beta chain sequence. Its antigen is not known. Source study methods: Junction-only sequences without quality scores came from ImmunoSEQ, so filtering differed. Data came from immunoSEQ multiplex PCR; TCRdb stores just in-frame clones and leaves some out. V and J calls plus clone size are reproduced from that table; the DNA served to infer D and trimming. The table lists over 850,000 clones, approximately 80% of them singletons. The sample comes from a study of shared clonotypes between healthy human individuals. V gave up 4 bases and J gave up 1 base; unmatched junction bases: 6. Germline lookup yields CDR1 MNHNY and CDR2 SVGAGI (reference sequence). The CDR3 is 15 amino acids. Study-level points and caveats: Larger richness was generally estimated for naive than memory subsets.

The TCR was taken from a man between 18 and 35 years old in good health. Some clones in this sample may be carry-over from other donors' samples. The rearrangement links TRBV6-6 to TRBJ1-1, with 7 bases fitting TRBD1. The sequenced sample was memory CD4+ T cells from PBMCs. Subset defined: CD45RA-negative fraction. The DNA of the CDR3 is TGTGCCAGCAGTTCCCTGGGACAGACGAACACTGAAGCTTTCTTT. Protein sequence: CASSSLGQTNTEAFF.